The clone carrying this TCR beta chain was seen a handful of times. Its cognate antigen is unknown. This entry comes from a study of identical twins. The CDR3 totals 13 residues. Trimming left V 4 bases short and J 7 bases short, with 15 bases between. In germline, CDR1 is SGHDT, CDR2 YYEEEE. In TCRdb, the 5' RACE reads were re-called with MiXCR into one record per CDR3 protein. There are 400,000 to 650,000 distinct CDR3 sequences in the sample; 22% occur only once, and about 0.99% lies in the top ten. Study findings and constraints: Monozygotic twins shared more out-of-frame TCR alpha than recombination models predicted. For out-of-frame alpha sequences shared by twins, low generation probability was in excess.

The data also belong to a second study, concerning T cells expressing NK-cell markers.

This TCR came from a woman younger than 30 in good health. Sequencing was done on a sample of CD4+ T cells sorted from blood. The chain employs TRBV5-6 and TRBJ2-7, with a weak D call TRBD1 (5 bases). CDR3 protein: CASSPGRVWEQYF. The CDR3 DNA reads TGTGCCAGCAGCCCCGGCAGGGTGTGGGAGCAGTACTTC.